These T cell receptor beta chains were read from a single sample in a study of blood T cell repertoires in COVID-19. Profiling relied on immunoSEQ multiplex PCR, and the TCRdb table lists in-frame clones only, not all of them. Found here are around 180,000 clones, under 90% of them singletons; the top ten hold roughly a tenth. What was sequenced was peripheral blood. These receptors were taken from a woman aged 80 or over with active or convalescent COVID-19. Both conserved end residues are trimmed from each CDR3. For some rows the clone size is stated as once, few or many, or as a class when expanded; others skip it.

j_call clone_size v_call cdr3_aa
TRBJ1-6 NA TRBV2 ASIREGRNNSPLH
TRBJ1-1 NA TRBV28 ASDSGGQANEAF
TRBJ1-1 NA TRBV24-1 ATSDPTGGDTEAF
TRBJ2-7 NA TRBV7-3 ASSFSEGGEQY
TRBJ1-2 NA TRBV6-5 ASSYLGTGANGYT
TRBJ1-5 NA TRBV18 ASGEGVNPQH
TRBJ2-7 NA TRBV5-1 ASSGGLAVYEQY
TRBJ2-7 NA TRBV5-5 ASSLGGSGSYEQY
TRBJ2-7 NA TRBV6-5 ASSYTGTGAYEQY
TRBJ2-7 NA TRBV27 ASSYQLAGLMEQY
TRBJ2-5 NA TRBV5-1 ASSLWTGGETQY
TRBJ1-2 once TRBV5-1 ASSPGPGEGGYT
TRBJ2-1 NA TRBV29-1 SVAGFSGSSSYNEQF
TRBJ2-1 NA TRBV6-2/TRBV6-3 ASSQLAGGPIDEQF
TRBJ1-1 NA TRBV28 ASSTLTNRIGEAF
TRBJ2-3 NA TRBV2 ASSSGGLAGGLRGTDTQY
TRBJ1-2 NA TRBV28 ASSLAGGRGYGYT
TRBJ2-1 NA TRBV28 ASSLYTTEQF
TRBJ1-1 NA TRBV6-6 ASSSTGGSRGTEAF
TRBJ2-1 once TRBV4-1 ASSQGPPRAYNEQF
TRBJ2-1 NA TRBV6-2/TRBV6-3 ASSPGWSYNEQF
TRBJ2-7 NA TRBV24-1 ATPGDHSYEQY
TRBJ1-1 NA TRBV2 ASTGQVNTEAF
TRBJ2-1 NA TRBV2 ASKGGLVYNEQF
TRBJ2-3 NA TRBV5-4 ASSKTSGREDTQY
TRBJ1-1 NA TRBV6-5 ASIQGAPGNTEAF